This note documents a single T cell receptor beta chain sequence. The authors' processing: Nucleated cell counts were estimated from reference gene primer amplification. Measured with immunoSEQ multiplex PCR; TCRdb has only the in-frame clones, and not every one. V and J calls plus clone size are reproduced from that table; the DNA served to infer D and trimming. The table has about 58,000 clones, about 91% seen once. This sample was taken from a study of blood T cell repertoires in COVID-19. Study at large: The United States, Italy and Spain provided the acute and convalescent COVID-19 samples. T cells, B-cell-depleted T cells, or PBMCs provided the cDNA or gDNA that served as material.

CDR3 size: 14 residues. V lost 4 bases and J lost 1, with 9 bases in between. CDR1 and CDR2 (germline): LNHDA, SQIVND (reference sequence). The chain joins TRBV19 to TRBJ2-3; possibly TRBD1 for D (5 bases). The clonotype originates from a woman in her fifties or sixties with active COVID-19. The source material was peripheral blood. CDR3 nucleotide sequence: TGTGCCAGTAGTAAAGTGACAGGCACAGATACGCAGTATTTT. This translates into CASSKVTGTDTQYF.